Listed here are 11 T cell receptor beta chains from one sample, sequenced in a study of cytomegalovirus exposure and HLA in healthy donors. The PCR made use of 60 Vbeta and 13 Jbeta primers. TCRdb's table, derived via immunoSEQ multiplex PCR, lists solely in-frame clones and lacks some. The sample carries 93,000 or so clones, around 77% recorded once. Sample: PBMCs. These receptors were obtained from a man in his fifties or sixties in good health and CMV-seropositive.

This clone has a handful of counts. The chain uses TRBV6-6 and TRBJ1-5; 8 bases match TRBD1. V shed 9 bases, J shed 5 bases, and the junction held 6 bases outside the gene matches. Germline V CDR1 and CDR2: MNHNY, SVGAGI (reference sequence). This CDR3 is 13 amino acids long. The CDR3, as DNA: TGTGCCAGTAAGACAGGGGAAGATCAGCCCCAGCATTTT. Translation: CASKTGEDQPQHF.

The rearrangement uses TRBV6-4 and TRBJ2-2; the D is unclear. Trimming took 4 bases from V and 2 from J, leaving 5 bases between them. Germline V gene sequence: CDR1 MRHNA, CDR2 SNTAGT. CDR3 length: 13 residues. The CDR3 here is CASSVTNTGELFF. CDR3 DNA: TGTGCCAGCAGTGTGACAAACACCGGGGAGCTGTTTTTT.

This clone was observed a handful of times. The J gene is TRBJ2-1, the V gene TRBV28; 10 nucleotides line up with TRBD2. V lost 5 bases and J lost 4; bases outside the gene matches: 8. The germline V gene has CDR1 MDHEN and CDR2 SYDVKM. The CDR3 is made up of 16 amino acids. This chain's CDR3 is CASSTALAGVYNEQFF. CDR3 nucleotide sequence: TGTGCCAGCAGTACCGCGCTAGCGGGAGTGTACAATGAGCAGTTCTTC.

J is TRBJ2-2 and V is TRBV27; D might be TRBD1 (6 bases). Trimming took off 2 bases at V and 7 bases at J, with 11 bases between the two ends. Germline-derived CDR1 and CDR2 are MNHEY and SMNVEV (reference sequence). This CDR3 contains 14 residues. CDR3 region: CASSLTQGGGELFF. Here the CDR3 DNA reads TGTGCCAGCAGTTTAACACAGGGTGGCGGGGAGCTGTTTTTT.

As DNA, the CDR3 is TGTGCCAGCAGTCATCCCCCCACAGATACGCAGTATTTT. Translating gives CASSHPPTDTQYF. This rearrangement joins TRBV27 to TRBJ2-3; D is unclear. The V gene's germline CDR1 is MNHEY and CDR2 SMNVEV (reference sequence). This CDR3 spans 13 amino acids. Between the trimmed V and J ends, which lost 5 bases and 2 bases, there was a span of 8 bases.

The J gene is TRBJ2-5, the V gene TRBV7-3; D gene unclear. The V end was cut by 4 bases, the J end by 0 bases, with 3 bases between. Germline CDR1 is SGHTA and CDR2 is FQGTGA. This CDR3 is built from 12 residues. The CDR3 loop is CASSSYQETQYF. Written as DNA, the CDR3 is TGTGCCAGCAGCTCCTACCAAGAGACCCAGTACTTC.

Worth noting for this clone: Compared with germline, one end of the junction differs, possibly owing to a read error. The chain couples TRBV7-9 to TRBJ1-5; 8 bases align to TRBD1. The V gene's germline CDR1 is SEHNR and CDR2 FQNEAQ (reference sequence). The CDR3 is 16 amino acids. CDR3 DNA: TGTTCCAGCAGCGCAACAGGGGGGGTAAGCAATCAGCCCCAGCATTTT. This codes for CSSSATGGVSNQPQHF.

The chain combines TRBV4-1 with TRBJ2-3, with TRBD2 matching over 12 bases. This CDR3 region has 17 residues. Germline CDR1 is MGHRA and CDR2 is YSYEKL. The V segment lost 4 bases and the J segment 1 base; nucleotides outside the gene matches: 6. Here the CDR3 DNA reads TGCGCCAGCAGCCGGACCCTAGCGGGAGGGGGCACAGATACGCAGTATTTT. Its protein is CASSRTLAGGGTDTQYF.

The chain recombines TRBV6-1 with TRBJ2-7; 7 positions match TRBD2. Germline V gene sequence: CDR1 MNHNS, CDR2 SASEGT. The CDR3 is 15 amino acids. V shed 6 bases, J shed 1 base, and the junction held 9 bases outside the gene matches. The CDR3: CASRPIAGGSYEQYF. DNA for the CDR3: TGTGCCAGCAGGCCCATAGCGGGCGGTTCCTACGAGCAGTACTTC.

The chain recombines TRBV30 with TRBJ2-3; D perhaps matches TRBD1 (6 bases). This CDR3 spans 15 amino acids. Trimming took off 2 bases at V and 3 bases at J, with 15 bases between the two ends. CDR1 GTSNPN and CDR2 SVGIG come from the germline V gene (reference sequence). This chain's CDR3 is CAWSLRTAYTDTQYF. Here the CDR3 DNA reads TGTGCCTGGAGTCTCCGGACAGCATATACAGATACGCAGTATTTT.

The chain uses TRBV27 and TRBJ2-2; 9 bases are shared with TRBD1. The CDR3 is 16 residues long. V shed 5 bases and J 5 bases; nucleotides not matched to a gene: 9. CDR1 and CDR2 (germline): MNHEY, SMNVEV (reference sequence). The CDR3 loop is CASSLLTGGGTGELFF. CDR3 DNA sequence: TGTGCCAGCAGTCTCCTGACAGGGGGAGGGACCGGGGAGCTGTTTTTT.